The text below deals with one T cell receptor (beta chain). The antigen remains unidentified. The entry originates in a study of blood T cells in healthy people across ages. Study-level points and caveats: As age increased, TCR beta diversity per million T cells fell in a roughly linear fashion.

A sample-barcoded 5' primer and a J-beta primer mix were used in a second PCR of roughly 6 to 11 cycles. TCRdb re-called the 5' RACE reads through MiXCR, storing one row per CDR3 protein. The sample consists of approximately 1,000,000 distinct CDR3 sequences, less than 45% of them appearing once. The CDR3 loop spans 16 amino acids. Germline V gene data show CDR1 as MNHNY and CDR2 as SVGAGI (reference sequence). Trimming pared 4 bases from V and 5 bases from J, leaving 17 bases between. This TCR was sampled from a man younger than 35 in good health. The chain combines TRBV6-6 with TRBJ2-2; D gene ambiguous. Sample: blood. The CDR3 loop is CASSSDRASGTGELFF. The CDR3 region has the DNA TGTGCCAGCAGTTCGGATAGGGCTTCTGGGACCGGGGAGCTGTTTTTT.